Listed below are T cell receptor beta chains from one sample, sequenced in a study of T cells after yellow fever vaccination. In TCRdb, the 5' RACE reads were re-called with MiXCR into one record per CDR3 protein. The data show 510,000 or so distinct CDR3 sequences, about a fifth seen once. The sequencing used PBMCs, collected 15 days after the yellow fever booster vaccination. The receptors here all came from a young man who received the YFV17D yellow fever vaccine. The CDR3 runs from the conserved cysteine through the conserved F or W. Each record gives: J gene, D gene, V gene, clone size, CDR3 DNA, CDR3 protein. A D gene is named only where the DNA matches it firmly. Only part of the rows carry a size: once, few, many, or a class if the clone is expanded.

J: TRBJ2-3; D: .; V: TRBV5-1; size: many; DNA: TGCGCCAGCAGCTTGTCTGGACTTCTTACGACAGATACGCAGTATTTT; CDR3: CASSLSGLLTTDTQYF
J: TRBJ2-2; D: .; V: TRBV6-2/TRBV6-3; size: .; DNA: TGTGCCAGCAGTTCCGAAGCCGGGGAGCTGTTTTTT; CDR3: CASSSEAGELFF
J: TRBJ2-5; D: TRBD2; V: TRBV6-1; size: few; DNA: TGTGCCAGCAGGGAACTAGCGGGAGGCGAGACCCAGTACTTC; CDR3: CASRELAGGETQYF
J: TRBJ2-1; D: TRBD2; V: TRBV20-1; size: few; DNA: TGCAGTGCTAGAGATCCCCCCGGGAGGGAGAACAATGAGCAGTTCTTC; CDR3: CSARDPPGRENNEQFF
J: TRBJ2-7; D: TRBD2; V: TRBV5-1; size: once; DNA: TGCGCCAGCAGCCTAGCGGAAGAGCAGTACTTC; CDR3: CASSLAEEQYF
J: TRBJ2-7; D: TRBD2; V: TRBV4-3; size: few; DNA: TGCGCCAGCAGCCCCCCTCCGACTAGCGGGAGGTACGAGCAGTACTTC; CDR3: CASSPPPTSGRYEQYF
J: TRBJ2-7; D: .; V: TRBV5-1; size: many; DNA: TGCGCCAGCAGCCAACTACTGAATAGTTACGAGCAGTACTTC; CDR3: CASSQLLNSYEQYF
J: TRBJ2-7; D: .; V: TRBV6-1; size: .; DNA: TGTGCCAGCTTACCCACCCTTGGGTCCTACGAGCAGTACTTC; CDR3: CASLPTLGSYEQYF
J: TRBJ2-7; D: TRBD2; V: TRBV20-1; size: .; DNA: TGCAGTGCTTTCGGACTAGCGAGCTCCTACGAGCAGTACTTC; CDR3: CSAFGLASSYEQYF
J: TRBJ2-4; D: .; V: TRBV20-1; size: .; DNA: TGCAGTGCTAGACCCGAAAACATTCAGTACTTC; CDR3: CSARPENIQYF
J: TRBJ2-7; D: .; V: TRBV5-1; size: many; DNA: TGCGCCAGCAGCTTTAGTCAGGGGTCCGGCGAGCAGTACTTC; CDR3: CASSFSQGSGEQYF
J: TRBJ2-1; D: .; V: TRBV7-2; size: .; DNA: TGTGCCAGCAGCTATGATAGGGGTCACTACAATGAGCAGTTCTTC; CDR3: CASSYDRGHYNEQFF
J: TRBJ2-3; D: TRBD1; V: TRBV4-3; size: few; DNA: TGCGCCAGCAGCCAAGACATTCCGGGACAGGCCCTAGATACGCAGTATTTT; CDR3: CASSQDIPGQALDTQYF
J: TRBJ1-5; D: TRBD1; V: TRBV2; size: .; DNA: TGTGCCAGCAAGGGGGCGACCTATCAGCCCCAGCATTTT; CDR3: CASKGATYQPQHF
J: TRBJ2-3; D: TRBD1; V: TRBV6-1; size: .; DNA: TGTGCCAGCAGAGGAACAGGGGTTGGCACAGATACGCAGTATTTT; CDR3: CASRGTGVGTDTQYF
J: TRBJ1-4; D: .; V: TRBV5-1; size: .; DNA: TGCGCCAGCAGCGGAGGGGGGGCTCTTGGAGAAAAACTGTTTTTT; CDR3: CASSGGGALGEKLFF
J: TRBJ2-6; D: .; V: TRBV7-9; size: .; DNA: TGTGCCAGCAGCTTGTCAGTTGCCGGGGCCAACGTCCTGACTTTC; CDR3: CASSLSVAGANVLTF
J: TRBJ2-3; D: TRBD2; V: TRBV7-2; size: .; DNA: TGTGCCAGCAGCATCAGACCAGCGGGATACTATAGAGATACGCAGTATTTT; CDR3: CASSIRPAGYYRDTQYF
J: TRBJ2-7; D: .; V: TRBV5-1; size: .; DNA: TGCGCCAGCAGCTCTACTCAGGGCGTTACCTCCTACGAGCAGTACTTC; CDR3: CASSSTQGVTSYEQYF
J: TRBJ2-5; D: TRBD1; V: TRBV28; size: few; DNA: TGTGCCAGCAGTTTAGGCGGGACAGGGTGGACCCAGTACTTC; CDR3: CASSLGGTGWTQYF
J: TRBJ2-3; D: TRBD1; V: TRBV5-4; size: .; DNA: TGTGCCAGCAGCTTGGGGGGACAGGACACAGATACGCAGTATTTT; CDR3: CASSLGGQDTDTQYF
J: TRBJ2-7; D: .; V: TRBV7-2; size: .; DNA: TGTGCCAGCAGCCCAAATTTGGCCGTCTACGAGCAGTACTTC; CDR3: CASSPNLAVYEQYF